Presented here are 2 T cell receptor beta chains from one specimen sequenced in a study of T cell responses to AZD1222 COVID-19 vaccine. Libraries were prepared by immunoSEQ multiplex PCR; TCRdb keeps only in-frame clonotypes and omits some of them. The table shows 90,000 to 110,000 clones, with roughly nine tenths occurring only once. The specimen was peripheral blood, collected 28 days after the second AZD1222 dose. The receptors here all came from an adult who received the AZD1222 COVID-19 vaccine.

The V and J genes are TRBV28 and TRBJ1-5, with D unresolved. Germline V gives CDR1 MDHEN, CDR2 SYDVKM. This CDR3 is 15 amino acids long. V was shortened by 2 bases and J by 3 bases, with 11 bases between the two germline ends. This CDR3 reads CASSLHAGDNQPQHF. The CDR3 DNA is TGTGCCAGCAGTTTACACGCGGGAGACAATCAGCCCCAGCATTTT.

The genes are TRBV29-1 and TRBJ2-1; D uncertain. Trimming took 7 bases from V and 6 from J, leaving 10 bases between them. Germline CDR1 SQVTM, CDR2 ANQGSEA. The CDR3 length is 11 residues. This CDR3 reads CSARKGNEQFF. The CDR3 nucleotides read TGCAGCGCGAGAAAGGGCAATGAGCAGTTCTTC.